One sample yielded the 27 T cell receptor beta chains listed below, sequenced in a study of radiotherapy plus CTLA-4 blockade in lung cancer. The table came from immunoSEQ multiplex PCR; TCRdb's copy has only in-frame clones and leaves some out. The sample has around 50,000 clones, around 88% seen once. Material: peripheral blood, obtained from a patient treated with radiotherapy plus ipilimumab. The receptor set was obtained from a human donor with non-small cell lung cancer that progressed on radiotherapy plus ipilimumab. Some clones in this sample may be carry-over from other donors' samples.

This rearrangement joins TRBV29-1 to TRBJ1-1; D not resolved. The CDR3 covers 11 residues. Trimming left V 7 bases short and J 0 bases short, with 6 bases between. CDR1 is SQVTM and CDR2 is ANQGSEA in the germline V gene. For the CDR3, the DNA is TGCAGCGCTACAGTGAACACTGAAGCTTTCTTT. Protein sequence: CSATVNTEAFF.

The chain has TRBV7-2 and TRBJ2-4, with 8 bases identical to TRBD2. The CDR3 runs to 17 residues. Unmatched junction bases numbered 4, after V lost 0 bases and J lost 0 bases. Germline V gene sequence: CDR1 SGHTA, CDR2 FQGNSA. CDR3 sequence reads: CASSLAASGGAKNIQYF. The CDR3 DNA follows: TGTGCCAGCAGCTTAGCGGCCAGCGGGGGAGCCAAAAACATTCAGTACTTC. The full variable domain, its missing parts supplied by reference TRBV7-2 and TRBJ2-4, is GAGVSQSPSNKVTEKGKDVELRCDPISGHTALYWYRQSLGQGLEFLIYFQGNSAPDKSGLPSDRFSAERTGGSVSTLTIQRTQQEDSAVYLCASSLAASGGAKNIQYFGAGTRLSVL.

V usage is TRBV6-1 and J usage is TRBJ1-4, with D unclear. V was trimmed by 8 bases and J by 4 bases, leaving 17 bases between them. Per the germline V gene, CDR1 is MNHNS and CDR2 is SASEGT. The CDR3 totals 15 residues. The CDR3 DNA sequence: TGTGCCAGCCGGGGTGGGCGCCGATTTAATGAAAAACTGTTTTTT. Residues: CASRGGRRFNEKLFF.

This clone showed up just once. The chain links TRBV10-3 to TRBJ1-4; the D is unclear. V gave up 0 bases and J gave up 2 bases, with 16 bases separating them. This CDR3 spans 18 amino acids. Germline V gene lookup returns CDR1 ENHRY and CDR2 SYGVKD. The CDR3 DNA reads as TGTGCCATCAGTGAGTCCGGTCTGGTGGGCAGTACTAATGAAAAACTGTTTTTT. Translation: CAISESGLVGSTNEKLFF.

About this clone itself: At one end the junction does not follow the germline gene, possibly because of a read error. The identical CDR3 is also encoded by other nucleotide sequences in the sample. V and J are TRBV6-1 and TRBJ1-5; TRBD1 matches 7 bases. The CDR3 is made up of 14 amino acids. Germline V CDR1 and CDR2: MNHNS, SASEGT. DNA of the CDR3: TGTGCCAGTAGTGAGGGGGCGGCTAATCAGCCCCAGCATTTT. Protein sequence: CASSEGAANQPQHF.

This clone has just a few counts. Distinct nucleotide sequences in the sample also encode this CDR3. The J gene is TRBJ2-6, the V gene TRBV7-2; 10 positions agree with TRBD1. CDR3 length: 18 amino acids. V was clipped by 2 bases and J by 1 base; unmatched bases: 5. Germline CDR1 and CDR2: SGHTA and FQGNSA. The CDR3 DNA sequence: TGTGCCAGCAGCTTACGACAGGGGGCCCGGTCTGGGGCCAACGTCCTGACTTTC. This gives the protein CASSLRQGARSGANVLTF.

This rearrangement joins TRBV6-5 to TRBJ1-1; unclear D gene. Trimming removed 6 bases at V and 7 bases at J, with 9 bases between. The CDR3 has 11 amino acids. Germline V gene data show CDR1 as MNHEY and CDR2 as SVGAGI. CDR3 amino acids: CASSYGSEAFF. The DNA for the CDR3 is TGTGCCAGCAGCTACGGGAGTGAAGCTTTCTTT.

V is TRBV18 and J is TRBJ2-1; TRBD2 matches 10 bases. The germline V gene has CDR1 KGHSH and CDR2 LQKENI. This CDR3 has 16 residues. The V gene end was trimmed by 4 bases and the J gene end by 4 bases; junction bases not matched to a gene: 7. For the CDR3, the DNA is TGTGCCAGCTCACGCTTTACTAGCGGGGCTTACAATGAGCAGTTCTTC. Translating gives CASSRFTSGAYNEQFF.

V usage is TRBV7-2 and J usage is TRBJ2-2, with 9 nucleotides matching TRBD2. The trim removed 2 bases at V and 8 bases at J, leaving 15 bases unmatched. CDR1 is SGHTA and CDR2 is FQGNSA in the germline V gene. The CDR3 sequence is 18 residues long. The CDR3 DNA reads as TGTGCCAGCAGCTTAAGAGTAGGCGGCGGGGGGGCCTCAGGGGAGCTGTTTTTT. It yields the protein CASSLRVGGGGASGELFF.

This clone has a single count. The genes are TRBV18 and TRBJ2-3, with 8 bases aligning to TRBD2. J was trimmed by 0 bases and V by 2 bases; bases with no gene match: 4. The CDR3 is 16 amino acids. The germline V gene has CDR1 KGHSH and CDR2 LQKENI. CDR3 amino acids: CASSPERGSSTDTQYF. CDR3 bases: TGTGCCAGCTCACCAGAGCGGGGGAGTAGCACAGATACGCAGTATTTT. The complete variable domain, with remaining parts taken from reference TRBV18 and TRBJ2-3, reads NAGVMQNPRHLVRRRGQEARLRCSPMKGHSHVYWYRQLPEEGLKFMVYLQKENIIDESGMPKERFSAEFPKEGPSILRIQQVVRGDSAAYFCASSPERGSSTDTQYFGPGTRLTVL.

This clone was detected once. The rearrangement uses TRBV29-1 and TRBJ2-2; a weak D match, TRBD2 (7 bases). V lost 0 bases to trimming and J lost 7 bases, with 24 bases between them. Germline V gene data show CDR1 as SQVTM and CDR2 as ANQGSEA. The CDR3 runs 18 residues. The CDR3 sequence: CSVEDPLGGARVNGELFF. DNA of the CDR3: TGCAGCGTTGAAGATCCCCTGGGGGGGGCCCGTGTCAACGGGGAGCTGTTTTTT.

The CDR3, as DNA: TGCGCCAGCAGGTCTCAGGGGATGTTTGGAAGGGTTAGCAATCAGCCCCAGCATTTT. Its translation is CASRSQGMFGRVSNQPQHF. The rearrangement joins TRBV5-1 to TRBJ1-5; D may be TRBD1 (6 bases). V was cut by 5 bases and J by 0 bases, with 24 bases left in between. CDR1 SGHRS and CDR2 YFSETQ come from the germline V gene. The CDR3 runs 19 residues.

The V and J genes are TRBV30 and TRBJ1-4, with TRBD1 matching over 10 bases. V lost 3 bases, J lost 8 bases, and 9 bases stayed unmatched. The CDR3 is made up of 15 amino acids. Germline V gene sequence: CDR1 GTSNPN, CDR2 SVGIG (reference sequence). CDR3 coding DNA: TGTGCCTGGAGGGACCGACAGGGGGCAGGAGAAAAACTGTTTTTT. It translates to CAWRDRQGAGEKLFF.

CDR3 protein: CASSRGLAGNQETQYF. The CDR3 bases are TGTGCCAGCAGCAGAGGACTAGCGGGGAATCAAGAGACCCAGTACTTC. The chain joins TRBV7-8 to TRBJ2-5; 12 bases align to TRBD2. With V trimmed by 5 bases and J by 2 bases, 6 bases remained unmatched. The CDR3 contains 16 residues. Per germline, CDR1 SGHVS and CDR2 FQNEAQ.

The chain has TRBV11-2 and TRBJ1-2; 8 nucleotides match TRBD1. Trimming took 5 bases from V and 6 from J; bases not matched to a gene: 5. The CDR3 runs to 13 residues. Germline V lookup: CDR1 SGHAT, CDR2 FQNNGV. The CDR3 here is CASSPTGENGYTF. CDR3 sequence (DNA): TGTGCCAGCAGCCCGACAGGGGAAAATGGCTACACCTTC.

The gene calls are TRBV6-6 and TRBJ2-1, with D perhaps matching TRBD2 (5 bases). The ends were cut back, 2 bases at V and 9 bases at J, with 5 bases in the middle. CDR1 and CDR2 (germline): MNHNY, SVGAGI (reference sequence). This CDR3 region has 11 residues. The CDR3 sequence: CASSYAGEQFF. CDR3 bases: TGTGCCAGCAGTTACGCGGGTGAGCAGTTCTTC.

The V and J genes are TRBV6-1 and TRBJ2-7; D possibly corresponds to TRBD1 (5 bases). Germline CDR1 and CDR2: MNHNS and SASEGT. The CDR3 loop spans 14 amino acids. V was clipped by 2 bases and J by 6 bases, with 14 bases between them. The CDR3 DNA sequence: TGTGCCAGCAGTGAACGGCAGGGTAGAAGCGAGCAGTACTTC. Residues: CASSERQGRSEQYF.

The gene calls are TRBV5-1 and TRBJ2-1; 14 nucleotides agree with TRBD2. V shed 3 bases, J shed 7 bases, and the junction held 3 bases outside the gene matches. The CDR3 has 15 amino acids. CDR1 and CDR2 from the germline V gene are SGHRS and YFSETQ. The CDR3 nucleotides read TGCGCCAGCAGCTCCGGGACTAGCGGGAGAAATGAGCAGTTCTTC. It encodes CASSSGTSGRNEQFF.

The chain recombines TRBV7-2 with TRBJ2-1; 7 nucleotides line up with TRBD1. The CDR3 runs 15 residues. The V segment lost 3 bases and the J segment 5 bases; nucleotides outside the gene matches: 7. CDR1 is SGHTA and CDR2 is FQGNSA in the germline V gene. The CDR3 protein is CASSFQTGPDNEQFF. CDR3 DNA sequence: TGTGCCAGCAGCTTTCAGACAGGGCCAGACAATGAGCAGTTCTTC.

V is TRBV6-5 and J is TRBJ1-1; D unresolved. Looked up from germline, CDR1 is MNHEY and CDR2 is SVGAGI. The CDR3 extends over 14 amino acids. V lost 7 bases and J lost 1, with 13 bases in between. The chain's CDR3 is CASNYKYTNTEAFF. In DNA, the CDR3 is TGTGCCAGCAACTACAAGTATACGAACACTGAAGCTTTCTTT.

The V and J genes are TRBV18 and TRBJ1-3, with TRBD1 matching over 7 bases. V lost 6 bases, J lost 0 bases, and 5 bases stayed unmatched. Germline V CDR1 and CDR2: KGHSH, LQKENI. There are 15 residues in the CDR3. The DNA of the CDR3 is TGTGCCAGCTCGGGACAGCAAGGCTCTGGAAACACCATATATTTT. Translating it yields CASSGQQGSGNTIYF.

This clone occurred a few times. The gene calls are TRBV6-6 and TRBJ2-7; 11 bases match TRBD2. The CDR3 totals 13 residues. V lost 11 bases, J lost 4 bases, and 7 bases stayed unmatched. Germline CDR1 MNHNY, CDR2 SVGAGI (reference sequence). The CDR3 loop is CAASTSGVYEQYF. Written as DNA, the CDR3 is TGTGCCGCATCGACTAGCGGGGTATACGAGCAGTACTTC.

The sample holds a few counts of this clone. This chain uses TRBV7-2 with TRBJ1-4, with a possible D match to TRBD1 (5 bases). CDR1 and CDR2 from the germline V gene are SGHTA and FQGNSA. Trimming stripped 5 bases from V and 8 bases from J, with 18 bases between. CDR3 length equals 15 residues. The CDR3 is CASSPRAGLAEKLFF. The CDR3 region has the DNA TGTGCCAGCAGCCCTCGTGCAGGGCTGGCGGAAAAACTGTTTTTT.

The chain links TRBV6-5 to TRBJ1-1; tentatively, D is TRBD1 (6 bases). The CDR3 totals 15 residues. Germline V gene sequence: CDR1 MNHEY, CDR2 SVGAGI. Trimming stripped 6 bases from V and 4 bases from J, with 18 bases between. Here the CDR3 DNA reads TGTGCCAGCAGAACAGCGGGGGCGGAGGGCACTGAAGCTTTCTTT. Its protein product is CASRTAGAEGTEAFF.

In its sample, this clone was seen a few times. The chain joins TRBV4-2 to TRBJ2-1, with a weak D call TRBD2 (5 bases). In germline, CDR1 is LGHNA, CDR2 YNFKEQ. The length of the CDR3 is 15 residues. The V end was cut by 2 bases, the J end by 10 bases, with 18 bases between. The CDR3 DNA follows: TGTGCCAGCAGCCAACGGCACTTTAGCGTTAGCGAGCAGTTCTTC. This encodes CASSQRHFSVSEQFF.

The chain combines TRBV21-1 with TRBJ2-7; the DNA was not compared with TRBD2, the D call given in the table. TRBV21-1 is annotated as a pseudogene. The CDR3 totals 17 residues. The CDR3 DNA is TGTGCCAGCAGCAAAGAAGGAGCGGGAGGGCCAGTAGGCGAGCAGTACTTC. Its translation: CASSKEGAGGPVGEQYF.

In its sample, this clone ranks as large. The chain has TRBV10-1 and TRBJ1-3, with 12 bases fitting TRBD1. The ends lost 2 bases at V and 1 base at J; junction bases unmatched: 9. The CDR3 spans 19 residues. Per the germline V gene, CDR1 is WNHNN and CDR2 is SYGVQD (reference sequence). The CDR3 reads CASSEGTGGPVESGNTIYF. In nucleotides, the CDR3 is TGCGCCAGCAGTGAGGGGACAGGGGGCCCGGTGGAGTCTGGAAACACCATATATTTT.